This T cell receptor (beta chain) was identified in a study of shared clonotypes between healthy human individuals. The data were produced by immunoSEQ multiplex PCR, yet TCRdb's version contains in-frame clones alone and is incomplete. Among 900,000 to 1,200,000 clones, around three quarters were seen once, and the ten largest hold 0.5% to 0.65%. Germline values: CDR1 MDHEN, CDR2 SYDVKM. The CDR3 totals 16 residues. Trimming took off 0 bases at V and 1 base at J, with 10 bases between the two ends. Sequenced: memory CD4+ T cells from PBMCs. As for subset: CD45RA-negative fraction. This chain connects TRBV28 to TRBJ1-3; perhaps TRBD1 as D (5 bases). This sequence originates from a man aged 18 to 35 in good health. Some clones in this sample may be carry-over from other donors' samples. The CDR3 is CASSLWSRVSGNTIYF. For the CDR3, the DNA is TGTGCCAGCAGTTTATGGTCCAGGGTATCTGGAAACACCATATATTTT.